This record concerns one TCR beta chain sequence. The data were taken from a study of T cell responses to AZD1222 COVID-19 vaccine. Produced via immunoSEQ multiplex PCR; TCRdb's table is partial and in-frame only. The sample lists around 80,000 clones, more than 70% seen once, with 11% in the top ten. J lost 8 bases, V lost 2 bases, and 5 bases had no gene match. The CDR3 totals 14 residues. Germline CDR1 is KGHDR and CDR2 is SFDVKD. The receptor was isolated from an adult in good health. The input for sequencing was peripheral blood, taken on day 0 of AZD1222 vaccination. The chain is built from TRBV24-1 and TRBJ1-2; TRBD1 agrees at 9 bases. The CDR3 region has the DNA TGTGCCACCAGTGATTCACAGGGGGCGAAGGGCTACACCTTC. It specifies CATSDSQGAKGYTF.